Presented here are 23 T cell receptor beta chains from one specimen sequenced in a study of blood T cell repertoires in COVID-19. Profiled with immunoSEQ multiplex PCR; TCRdb holds only in-frame clones, not every one. The data hold over 140,000 clones, with approximately 83% observed a single time. The sample comprised peripheral blood. The source is an older woman with acute or convalescent COVID-19.

The chain joins TRBV6-1 to TRBJ1-2, with a possible D match to TRBD1 (6 bases). The CDR3 is 13 residues long. Looked up from germline, CDR1 is MNHNS and CDR2 is SASEGT. The germline V and J ends were trimmed by 3 bases and 8 bases, with 13 bases remaining between them. Here the CDR3 reads CASSENRVGGYTF. DNA of the CDR3: TGTGCCAGCAGTGAGAACAGGGTCGGCGGCTACACCTTC.

The V gene is TRBV7-9, the J gene TRBJ2-7, with 9 nucleotides matching TRBD2. The CDR3 loop spans 14 amino acids. Trimming at V came to 4 bases and at J to 7 bases, leaving 8 bases not matched to a gene. Germline V lookup: CDR1 SEHNR, CDR2 FQNEAQ (reference sequence). The CDR3: CASSSVAGVKEQYF. CDR3 in DNA: TGTGCCAGCAGCTCCGTAGCGGGAGTAAAAGAGCAGTACTTC.

The chain carries TRBV10-1 and TRBJ2-1; D is possibly TRBD2 (5 bases). This CDR3 spans 13 amino acids. Trimming removed 5 bases from V and 3 bases from J, with 8 bases in between. Per the germline V gene, CDR1 is WNHNN and CDR2 is SYGVQD (reference sequence). The CDR3 coding sequence is TGCGCCAGCAGTACCCGGGACTACAATGAGCAGTTCTTC. Protein: CASSTRDYNEQFF.

The V gene is TRBV6-5, the J gene TRBJ2-7; 11 nucleotides match TRBD2. V lost 7 bases, J lost 3 bases, and 5 bases stayed unmatched. Germline CDR1 and CDR2: MNHEY and SVGAGI. The CDR3 is made up of 14 amino acids. This chain's CDR3 is CASTTGTSGYEQYF. CDR3 bases: TGTGCCAGCACCACTGGGACTAGCGGCTACGAGCAGTACTTC.

This chain links TRBV4-2 with TRBJ1-6, with unresolved D. The CDR3 has 15 residues. The germline V and J ends were trimmed by 0 bases and 6 bases, with 9 bases remaining between them. CDR1 and CDR2 (germline): LGHNA, YNFKEQ. The CDR3 DNA sequence: TGTGCCAGCAGCCAAGATGGAGGGAGTAATTCACCCCTCCACTTT. Its protein product is CASSQDGGSNSPLHF.

This chain connects TRBV6-6 to TRBJ1-1; no reliable D call. The germline gives CDR1 MNHNY, CDR2 SVGAGI (reference sequence). Trimming removed 5 bases at V and 2 bases at J, with 9 bases between. This CDR3 has 13 amino acids. The CDR3 sequence is CASSPPGNTEAFF. CDR3 nucleotide sequence: TGTGCCAGCAGTCCCCCGGGAAACACTGAAGCTTTCTTT.

The V and J genes are TRBV10-3 and TRBJ1-2; the match to TRBD1 covers 8 bases. CDR3 size: 18 residues. The V segment lost 2 bases and the J segment 4 bases; nucleotides outside the gene matches: 15. CDR1 and CDR2 from the germline V gene are ENHRY and SYGVKD. CDR3 sequence reads: CAISEQDGVAGGSYGYTF. CDR3 DNA sequence: TGTGCCATCAGTGAGCAGGACGGTGTGGCAGGGGGCAGCTATGGCTACACCTTC.

The chain carries TRBV25-1 and TRBJ1-1; possibly TRBD1 for D (5 bases). V lost 0 bases and J 8 bases, leaving 13 bases between the germline ends. Germline values: CDR1 MGHDK, CDR2 SYGVNS. This CDR3 is 14 amino acids long. In nucleotides, the CDR3 is TGTGCCAGCAGTGAATATAAAGGGGATCGGGAAGCTTTCTTT. This gives the protein CASSEYKGDREAFF.

The rearrangement joins TRBV3-1 (or the pseudogene TRBV3-2) to TRBJ2-5; weak D call: TRBD2 (5 bases). The V gene's germline CDR1 is LGHDT and CDR2 YNNKEL (reference sequence). V was trimmed by 4 bases and J by 5 bases, leaving 11 bases between them. The length of the CDR3 is 13 residues. The CDR3 is CASSLTRVETQYF. The CDR3 region has the DNA TGTGCCAGCAGCCTTACTAGGGTGGAGACCCAGTACTTC.

The rearrangement links TRBV28 to TRBJ1-1, with D perhaps TRBD1 (5 bases). Trimming left V 3 bases short and J 5 bases short, with 13 bases between. CDR3 size: 14 residues. Germline V lookup: CDR1 MDHEN, CDR2 SYDVKM. CDR3 loop: CASSLRGGRTEAFF. The CDR3, as DNA: TGTGCCAGCAGTTTGAGGGGCGGGAGGACTGAAGCTTTCTTT. Looking up the rest from reference TRBV28 and TRBJ1-1 gives the full variable domain: DVKVTQSSRYLVKRTGEKVFLECVQDMDHENMFWYRQDPGLGLRLIYFSYDVKMKEKGDIPEGYSVSREKKERFSLILESASTNQTSMYLCASSLRGGRTEAFFGQGTRLTVV.

The chain is built from TRBV28 and TRBJ1-5, with a possible D match to TRBD1 (6 bases). Germline assignment: CDR1 MDHEN and CDR2 SYDVKM. The V end lost 7 bases, the J end lost 7 bases, and 14 bases lay between the germline ends. The CDR3 runs to 13 residues. CDR3 in DNA: TGTGCCAGCAACCCGACTACAGGGCAGCCCCAGCATTTT. The encoded protein is CASNPTTGQPQHF.

The rearrangement uses TRBV27 and TRBJ2-1, with TRBD2 identical over 10 bases. The germline V gene has CDR1 MNHEY and CDR2 SMNVEV (reference sequence). V lost 7 bases to trimming and J lost 5 bases; unmatched junction nucleotides: 8. This CDR3 has 15 residues. CDR3 in amino acids: CASTFGSGRDNEQFF. CDR3 DNA sequence: TGTGCCAGCACTTTTGGGAGCGGGAGGGACAATGAGCAGTTCTTC.

V is TRBV29-1 and J is TRBJ2-5; TRBD2 agrees at 12 bases. V shed 2 bases, J shed 5 bases, and the junction held 3 bases outside the gene matches. Germline V lookup: CDR1 SQVTM, CDR2 ANQGSEA. This CDR3 comprises 14 residues. The CDR3 protein is CSVERLAGGETQYF. The CDR3 coding sequence is TGCAGCGTTGAACGGCTAGCGGGAGGGGAGACCCAGTACTTC.

The chain is built from TRBV6-6 and TRBJ2-7; TRBD2 matches at 7 bases. CDR3 length: 14 amino acids. Trimming at V came to 8 bases and at J to 9 bases, leaving 16 bases not matched to a gene. Per the germline V gene, CDR1 is MNHNY and CDR2 is SVGAGI (reference sequence). Here the CDR3 reads CASVGTTPYDGQYF. The CDR3 nucleotides are TGTGCCAGCGTCGGGACTACTCCTTACGACGGGCAGTACTTC.

CDR3 DNA sequence: TGTGCCAGTAGTAAACAACGACTGGACTCCTACAATGAGCAGTTCTTC. Translated: CASSKQRLDSYNEQFF. This chain connects TRBV19 to TRBJ2-1; D gene uncertain. This CDR3 has 16 residues. CDR1 is LNHDA and CDR2 is SQIVND in the germline V gene (reference sequence). V lost 4 bases, J lost 0 bases, and 13 bases lay in between.

This chain connects TRBV27 to TRBJ1-1; no definite D call. CDR3 length equals 12 residues. The germline CDR1 and CDR2 sequences are MNHEY and SMNVEV (reference sequence). The V and J ends lost 3 bases and 8 bases respectively, with 10 bases between them. CDR3 in DNA: TGTGCCAGCAGTTTCCTCAGAGGAGAAGCTTTCTTT. Translation gives CASSFLRGEAFF.

This sequence joins TRBV11-3 and TRBJ1-1, with 7 bases aligning to TRBD1. Trimming cost V 2 bases and J 4 bases; bases outside gene matches: 4. Germline CDR1 is SGHNT and CDR2 is YENEEA. The length of the CDR3 is 14 residues. In nucleotides, the CDR3 is TGTGCCAGCAGCTTACTACAGGGGCTCACTGAAGCTTTCTTT. Translating gives CASSLLQGLTEAFF.

This chain joins TRBV19 and TRBJ2-7; 7 nucleotides match TRBD2. The CDR3 runs 15 residues. The ends lost 7 bases at V and 6 bases at J; junction bases unmatched: 15. Germline loops: CDR1 LNHDA, CDR2 SQIVND (reference sequence). The CDR3 loop reads CASKLMWGGSSEQYF. For the CDR3, the DNA is TGTGCCAGTAAATTAATGTGGGGCGGGAGCTCCGAGCAGTACTTC.

The chain employs TRBV2 and TRBJ1-5; D remains unclear. Germline values: CDR1 SNHLY, CDR2 FYNNEI. The CDR3 sequence is 15 residues long. Between the trimmed V and J ends, which lost 5 bases and 1 base, there was a span of 12 bases. The CDR3 DNA is TGTGCCAGCAGTATGAGATCGGGGAGCAATCAGCCCCAGCATTTT. Translating it yields CASSMRSGSNQPQHF.

As for this clone: With a much larger clone just one base away, this may be a read error. This specimen includes other DNA sequences encoding the same CDR3. The chain carries TRBV7-9 and TRBJ2-7; weak D call: TRBD1 (6 bases). V was cut by 1 base and J by 4 bases, with 8 bases left in between. Looked up from germline, CDR1 is SEHNR and CDR2 is FQNEAQ (reference sequence). The CDR3 runs to 13 residues. The CDR3 nucleotides read TGTGCCAGCAGCTTAGAAGGGGGATACGAGCAGTACTTC. This gives the protein CASSLEGGYEQYF.

This chain links TRBV28 with TRBJ1-5; D is uncertain. The germline V gene has CDR1 MDHEN and CDR2 SYDVKM. CDR3 length: 16 amino acids. The V gene lost 9 bases and the J gene lost 1 base, with 19 bases spanning the gap. DNA of the CDR3: TGTGCCAGTTCTACAGCCGGTCTTGCAAGCAATCAGCCCCAGCATTTT. Translating it yields CASSTAGLASNQPQHF.

The chain carries TRBV18 and TRBJ1-1; weak D call: TRBD1 (6 bases). V lost 8 bases, J lost 3 bases, and 19 bases lay in between. Per the germline V gene, CDR1 is KGHSH and CDR2 is LQKENI. The CDR3 contains 15 residues. The CDR3 DNA reads as TGTGCCAGCCTCACGACGGACAGCTTGGACACTGAAGCTTTCTTT. Protein: CASLTTDSLDTEAFF.

The chain carries TRBV6-1 and TRBJ2-1, with 13 nucleotides matching TRBD2. The CDR3 is 19 residues long. J was trimmed by 4 bases and V by 1 base; bases with no gene match: 10. Germline CDR1 and CDR2: MNHNS and SASEGT. This CDR3 reads CASSEELGWTSGRYNEQFF. For the CDR3, the DNA is TGTGCCAGCAGTGAAGAGTTGGGGTGGACTAGCGGGAGATACAATGAGCAGTTCTTC.